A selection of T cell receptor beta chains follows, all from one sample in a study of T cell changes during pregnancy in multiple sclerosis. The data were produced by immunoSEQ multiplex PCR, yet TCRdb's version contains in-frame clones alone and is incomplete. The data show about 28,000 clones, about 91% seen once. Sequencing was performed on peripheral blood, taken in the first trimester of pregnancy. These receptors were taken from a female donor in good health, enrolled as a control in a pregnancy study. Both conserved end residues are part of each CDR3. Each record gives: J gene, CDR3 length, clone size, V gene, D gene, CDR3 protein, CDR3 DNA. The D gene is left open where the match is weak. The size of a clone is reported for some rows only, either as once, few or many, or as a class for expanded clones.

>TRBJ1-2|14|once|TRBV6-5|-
CASAISTANYGYTF
TGTGCCAGCGCTATTTCTACAGCTAACTATGGCTACACCTTC
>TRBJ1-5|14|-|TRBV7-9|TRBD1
CASSPRQGRQPQHF
TGTGCCAGCAGCCCGAGACAGGGGCGCCAGCCCCAGCATTTT
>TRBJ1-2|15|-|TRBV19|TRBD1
CATKKNRGVNYGYTF
TGTGCCACCAAGAAGAACAGGGGAGTAAACTATGGCTACACCTTC
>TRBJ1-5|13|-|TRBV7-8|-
CASSLDAGQPQHF
TGTGCCAGCAGCTTAGACGCCGGTCAGCCCCAGCATTTT
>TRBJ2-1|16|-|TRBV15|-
CATSRDLGGRINEQFF
TGTGCCACCAGCAGAGATCTAGGAGGGAGGATAAATGAGCAGTTCTTC
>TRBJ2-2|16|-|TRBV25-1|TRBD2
CASTNGLVGNTGELFF
TGTGCCAGCACTAATGGACTAGTGGGGAACACCGGGGAGCTGTTTTTT
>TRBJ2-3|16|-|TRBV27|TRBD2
CASSFGSGGVSDTQYF
TGTGCCAGCAGTTTTGGAAGCGGGGGAGTATCAGATACGCAGTATTTT
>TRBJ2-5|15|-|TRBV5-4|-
CASSTPGTRQETQYF
TGTGCCAGCAGCACGCCCGGGACACGTCAAGAGACCCAGTACTTC
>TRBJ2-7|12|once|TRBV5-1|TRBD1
CASSLQGAEQYF
TGCGCCAGCAGCTTACAGGGGGCCGAGCAGTACTTC
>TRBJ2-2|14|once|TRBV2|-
CASIGPTNTGELFF
TGTGCCAGCATTGGCCCAACGAACACCGGGGAGCTGTTTTTT
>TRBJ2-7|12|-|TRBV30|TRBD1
CAWKQGTYEQYF
TGTGCCTGGAAACAGGGGACCTACGAGCAGTACTTC
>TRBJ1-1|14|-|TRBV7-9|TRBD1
CASSSQGGNTEAFF
TGTGCCAGCAGCTCACAGGGGGGAAACACTGAAGCTTTCTTT
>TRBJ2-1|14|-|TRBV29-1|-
CSVEDFLSSNEQFF
TGCAGCGTTGAAGATTTTCTTTCCTCCAATGAGCAGTTCTTC
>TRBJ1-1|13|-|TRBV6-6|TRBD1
CASSSRGSTEAFF
TGTGCCAGCAGTTCCAGGGGGAGTACTGAAGCTTTCTTT
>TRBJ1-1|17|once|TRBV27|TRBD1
CASSRTGTGAGNTEAFF
TGTGCCAGCAGCCGAACTGGGACAGGGGCGGGGAACACTGAAGCTTTCTTT
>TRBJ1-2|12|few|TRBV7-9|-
CASSLGYRGYTF
TGTGCCAGCAGCTTAGGGTACAGGGGCTACACCTTC
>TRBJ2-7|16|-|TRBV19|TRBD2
CASRVGVAGPAYEQYF
TGTGCCAGTAGGGTCGGGGTAGCGGGCCCTGCCTACGAGCAGTACTTC
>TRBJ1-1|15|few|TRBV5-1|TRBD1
CASSLVGGTGTEAFF
TGCGCCAGCAGCTTGGTAGGGGGCACGGGCACTGAAGCTTTCTTT
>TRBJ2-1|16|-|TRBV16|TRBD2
CASSQFQAGGSNEQFF
TGTGCCAGCAGCCAATTTCAGGCGGGAGGAAGTAATGAGCAGTTCTTC
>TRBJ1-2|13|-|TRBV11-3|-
CASSLGTWNGYTF
TGTGCCAGCAGCCTCGGGACATGGAACGGCTACACCTTC
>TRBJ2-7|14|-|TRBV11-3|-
CASSPRAFPKEQYF
TGTGCCAGCAGCCCGCGGGCCTTTCCTAAAGAGCAGTACTTC
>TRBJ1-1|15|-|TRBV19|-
CASYLGLGKETEAFF
TGTGCCAGTTACTTGGGGCTGGGAAAAGAAACTGAAGCTTTCTTT
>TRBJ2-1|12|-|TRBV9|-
CASSAPYNEQFF
TGTGCCAGCAGCGCTCCCTACAATGAGCAGTTCTTC
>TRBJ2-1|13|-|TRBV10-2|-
CASRRDSSNEQFF
TGCGCCAGCAGAAGGGACTCATCCAATGAGCAGTTCTTC
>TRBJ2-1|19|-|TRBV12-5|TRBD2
CASGHKGLISSSGLNEQFF
TGTGCTAGTGGTCACAAGGGACTTATCTCCTCTAGCGGCCTAAATGAGCAGTTCTTC
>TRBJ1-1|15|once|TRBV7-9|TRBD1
CASSLGDRVDTEAFF
TGTGCCAGCAGCTTAGGGGACAGGGTTGACACTGAAGCTTTCTTT
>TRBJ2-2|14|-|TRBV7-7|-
CASSSLISTGELFF
TGTGCTAGCAGCTCCCTTATTTCCACCGGGGAGCTGTTTTTT
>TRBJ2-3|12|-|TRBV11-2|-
CASSSDRDTQYF
TGTGCCAGCAGCTCCGACAGGGATACGCAGTATTTT
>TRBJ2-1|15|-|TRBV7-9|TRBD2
CASSPGRAGDNEQFF
TGTGCCAGCAGCCCAGGGAGGGCGGGGGACAATGAGCAGTTCTTC
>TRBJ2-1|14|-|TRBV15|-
CATSRSAGLLEQFF
TGTGCCACCAGCAGATCCGCAGGGTTGCTGGAGCAGTTCTTC
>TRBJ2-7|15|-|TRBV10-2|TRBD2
CASSERGGIPYEQYF
TGCGCCAGCAGTGAGCGGGGGGGGATCCCCTACGAGCAGTACTTC
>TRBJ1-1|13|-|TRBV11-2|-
CASSSEVGTEAFF
TGTGCCAGCAGCTCGGAGGTGGGCACTGAAGCTTTCTTT